This TCR beta chain was identified in a study of regulatory T cells in long-lasting Graves disease. The study, taken as a whole, reports: Shared public clonotypes totalled around 2,900 in persistent patients, compared with about 970 in new patients.

This clonotype showed up many times. Antigen unknown. HTBI primers from iRepertoire and Arm-PCR of CDR3 regions yielded the TCR beta libraries. MiXCR, run by TCRdb on the multiplex PCR reads, gives a single entry per CDR3 protein. The top ten hold around 18% of the sample, which has a few hundred thousand distinct CDR3 sequences, around 11% seen once. Trimming removed 3 bases at V and 6 bases at J, with 15 bases between. CDR1 is MDHEN and CDR2 is SYDVKM in the germline V gene. The CDR3 totals 15 residues. The time point denotes: newly diagnosed GD, antithyroid drugs for less than 3 months. The TCR library used RNA extracted from PBMCs. These sequences were also reported in another study, on T cells in Graves' hyperthyroidism and ophthalmopathy. That source adds: A set of HTBI primers served as the primers for a first-round RT-PCR of the TCR CDR3.

The sample in question was peripheral blood mononuclear cells (PBMCs), obtained at new diagnosis, from a patient treated with antithyroid drugs. This TCR derives from a young woman with Graves disease. The gene calls are TRBV28 and TRBJ1-5; perhaps TRBD1 as D (6 bases). This chain's CDR3 is CASSFRGGLVQPQHF. The CDR3 DNA reads TGTGCCAGCAGTTTTAGAGGGGGGCTAGTTCAGCCCCAGCATTTT.